The text below deals with one T cell receptor (beta chain). Its specificity is not known. This sample is part of a study of graft-versus-host responses after intestinal transplantation. At the level of the study: Every one of the recipients received anti-thymocyte globulin induction and afterwards took tacrolimus and steroids for around 3 years.

V gave up 4 bases and J gave up 5 bases; unmatched junction bases: 7. Germline V gene data show CDR1 as SGHRS and CDR2 as YFSETQ. The length of the CDR3 is 14 residues. Assay used: immunoSEQ multiplex PCR; TCRdb lists only in-frame clones, some missing. The sample gives around 110,000 clones, approximately 90% of which show up once; roughly 0.2% is in the top ten. Sequences were derived from unstimulated CD4+ T cells sorted from spleen or lymph node cells, sampled before intestinal transplant. This TCR derives from a human donor who received an intestinal transplant. The chain has TRBV5-1 and TRBJ2-7; the match to TRBD1 covers 9 bases. For the CDR3, the DNA is TGCGCCAGCAGCGGCCGGGACAGGGACCACGAGCAGTACTTC. It codes for CASSGRDRDHEQYF. Full variable domain (rest looked up from reference TRBV5-1 and TRBJ2-7): KAGVTQTPRYLIKTRGQQVTLSCSPISGHRSVSWYQQTPGQGLQFLFEYFSETQRNKGNFPGRFSGRQFSNSRSEMNVSTLELGDSALYLCASSGRDRDHEQYFGPGTRLTVT.